This T cell receptor (beta chain) was retrieved from a study of blood T cell repertoires in COVID-19. CDR1 SQVTM and CDR2 ANQGSEA come from the germline V gene. Trimming took off 7 bases at V and 4 bases at J, with 8 bases between the two ends. The CDR3 contains 11 residues. This table comes from immunoSEQ multiplex PCR, and its TCRdb copy is limited to in-frame clones, with some not included. Of about 62,000 clones in the sample, approximately 86% were seen once. The sequence came from a man in his 70s with acute or convalescent COVID-19. The source material was peripheral blood. The V gene is TRBV29-1, the J gene TRBJ1-3; D gene uncertain. CDR3 sequence: CSAKTGNTIYF. The CDR3 region has the DNA TGCAGCGCTAAGACAGGAAACACCATATATTTT.